These T cell receptor beta chains were read from a single sample in a study of T-cell reconstitution after alpha-beta-depleted transplantation in children. Each CDR3 protein is one row after TCRdb ran MiXCR on the PCR reads. The repertoire holds about 610,000 distinct CDR3 sequences, with approximately 10% as singletons. This sample comprised PBMCs from the stem cell graft donor, obtained from the stem cell graft. The receptor source for this set is a human donor who donated a stem cell graft to a child with acute myeloid leukemia. Each CDR3 is given with its conserved first and last residue. Fields, in order: clone size, V gene, J gene, D gene, CDR3 DNA, CDR3 protein. A D gene is named only where the DNA matches it firmly. Only some rows state a clone size, as once, few, many or a class for expanded clones.

clone_size: few
v_call: TRBV28
j_call: TRBJ2-1
d_call: -
cdr3_nt: TGTGCCAGCAGTTTCCGGGACAAATACAATGAGCAGTTCTTC
cdr3_aa: CASSFRDKYNEQFF

clone_size: few
v_call: TRBV5-6
j_call: TRBJ2-1
d_call: TRBD2
cdr3_nt: TGTGCCAGCAGCTTGGACGGGAGGCACGGCAATGAGCAGTTCTTC
cdr3_aa: CASSLDGRHGNEQFF

clone_size: many
v_call: TRBV28
j_call: TRBJ2-6
d_call: TRBD1
cdr3_nt: TGTGCCAGCAGCCCGCCAGGGGGCACTGGGGCCAACGTCCTGACTTTC
cdr3_aa: CASSPPGGTGANVLTF

clone_size: -
v_call: TRBV27
j_call: TRBJ2-3
d_call: -
cdr3_nt: TGTGCCAGCAGCACTACGACAGGTTATGAGGGCACAGATACGCAGTATTTT
cdr3_aa: CASSTTTGYEGTDTQYF

clone_size: few
v_call: TRBV9
j_call: TRBJ2-3
d_call: -
cdr3_nt: TGTGCCAGCAGCGGACCATGGGAAGCCTCCACAGATACGCAGTATTTT
cdr3_aa: CASSGPWEASTDTQYF

clone_size: many
v_call: TRBV2
j_call: TRBJ2-4
d_call: TRBD1
cdr3_nt: TGTGCCAGCAGTGTGACAGGGGGCGCTTACTTC
cdr3_aa: CASSVTGGAYF

clone_size: many
v_call: TRBV11-2
j_call: TRBJ2-5
d_call: TRBD2
cdr3_nt: TGTGCCAGCAGCCCTGGGACTAGCGGGATGAAAGAGACCCAGTACTTC
cdr3_aa: CASSPGTSGMKETQYF

clone_size: many
v_call: TRBV27
j_call: TRBJ2-7
d_call: -
cdr3_nt: TGTGCCAGCAGTTTAGATCGAGCGGTGTCCTACGAGCAGTACTTC
cdr3_aa: CASSLDRAVSYEQYF

clone_size: -
v_call: TRBV5-1
j_call: TRBJ2-1
d_call: TRBD2
cdr3_nt: TGCGCCAGCAAAACCACTAGCGATCATGAGCAGTTCTTC
cdr3_aa: CASKTTSDHEQFF

clone_size: few
v_call: TRBV14
j_call: TRBJ2-5
d_call: TRBD2
cdr3_nt: TGTGCCAGCAGCCGGACTAGCGGACTAGAGGGGGAGACCCAGTACTTC
cdr3_aa: CASSRTSGLEGETQYF

clone_size: -
v_call: TRBV7-2
j_call: TRBJ2-5
d_call: -
cdr3_nt: TGTGCCAGCAGCCCCATTTTGGGGCGCCTTCAAGAGACCCAGTACTTC
cdr3_aa: CASSPILGRLQETQYF

clone_size: -
v_call: TRBV10-3
j_call: TRBJ1-5
d_call: -
cdr3_nt: TGTGCCATCAGTGATCTCGGTCTCCCCCAGCATTTT
cdr3_aa: CAISDLGLPQHF

clone_size: -
v_call: TRBV7-9
j_call: TRBJ2-7
d_call: TRBD1
cdr3_nt: TGTGCCAGCAGTTCCGGACAGGGGAACATCGACGAGCAGTACTTC
cdr3_aa: CASSSGQGNIDEQYF

clone_size: many
v_call: TRBV7-9
j_call: TRBJ1-2
d_call: -
cdr3_nt: TGTGCCAGCAGCGAGAAGGTGAACTATGGCTACACCTTC
cdr3_aa: CASSEKVNYGYTF

clone_size: few
v_call: TRBV11-1
j_call: TRBJ2-6
d_call: -
cdr3_nt: TGTGCCAGCAGCGGAGGGTTGGGGGGCCCTCCCCCTGGGGCCAACGTCCTGACTTTC
cdr3_aa: CASSGGLGGPPPGANVLTF

clone_size: many
v_call: TRBV12-3/TRBV12-4
j_call: TRBJ2-3
d_call: -
cdr3_nt: TGTGCCAGCAGTTCCCCCAGGGAGGGCACAGATACGCAGTATTTT
cdr3_aa: CASSSPREGTDTQYF

clone_size: -
v_call: TRBV9
j_call: TRBJ2-5
d_call: TRBD2
cdr3_nt: TGTGCCAGCAGCCGGGACTCTAGCGGGGGGAGGGAGACCCAGTACTTC
cdr3_aa: CASSRDSSGGRETQYF

clone_size: few
v_call: TRBV4-3
j_call: TRBJ2-1
d_call: TRBD2
cdr3_nt: TGCGCCAGCAGCCAAGATGGAGGACTAGCGGGAGACTCCTACAATGAGCAGTTCTTC
cdr3_aa: CASSQDGGLAGDSYNEQFF

clone_size: -
v_call: TRBV25-1
j_call: TRBJ2-4
d_call: TRBD1
cdr3_nt: TGTGCCAGCAGTGAATCCCGGACAGGGGTTGGGGCCAAAAACATTCAGTACTTC
cdr3_aa: CASSESRTGVGAKNIQYF

clone_size: -
v_call: TRBV5-1
j_call: TRBJ1-1
d_call: -
cdr3_nt: TGCGCCAGCAGCTTGGCCGGGACACCGAACACTGAAGCTTTCTTT
cdr3_aa: CASSLAGTPNTEAFF

clone_size: many
v_call: TRBV9
j_call: TRBJ2-7
d_call: TRBD2
cdr3_nt: TGTGCCAGCAGCGTAGACCTAGCGGGACTGAACGAGCAGTACTTC
cdr3_aa: CASSVDLAGLNEQYF

clone_size: -
v_call: TRBV7-2
j_call: TRBJ1-5
d_call: -
cdr3_nt: TGTGCCAGCAGCTTAGCCAATACATGGCCACGGAATCAGCCCCAGCATTTT
cdr3_aa: CASSLANTWPRNQPQHF

clone_size: many
v_call: TRBV20-1
j_call: TRBJ2-7
d_call: TRBD1
cdr3_nt: TGCAGTGCGGGGGACAGGACATACGAGCAGTACTTC
cdr3_aa: CSAGDRTYEQYF

clone_size: few
v_call: TRBV29-1
j_call: TRBJ2-7
d_call: -
cdr3_nt: TGCAGCGTTGGGCAGGTGGACGAGCAGTACTTC
cdr3_aa: CSVGQVDEQYF

clone_size: many
v_call: TRBV6-4
j_call: TRBJ2-1
d_call: TRBD2
cdr3_nt: TGTGCCAGCCGCCCTAGCGGGAGGGCCGGCAATGAGCAGTTCTTC
cdr3_aa: CASRPSGRAGNEQFF

clone_size: -
v_call: TRBV4-2
j_call: TRBJ1-4
d_call: -
cdr3_nt: TGTGCCAGCAGCCCCCGACCCTGGGATGAAAAACTGTTTTTT
cdr3_aa: CASSPRPWDEKLFF

clone_size: -
v_call: TRBV5-1
j_call: TRBJ2-1
d_call: -
cdr3_nt: TGCGCCAGCAGCTTGGTTCGGGGGCAGGGTCACGAGCAGTTCTTC
cdr3_aa: CASSLVRGQGHEQFF

clone_size: -
v_call: TRBV7-9
j_call: TRBJ1-4
d_call: TRBD1
cdr3_nt: TGTGCCAGCGGCGACAGGGCCACTAATGAAAAACTGTTTTTT
cdr3_aa: CASGDRATNEKLFF

clone_size: many
v_call: TRBV18
j_call: TRBJ2-1
d_call: TRBD1
cdr3_nt: TGTGCCAGCTCACCAATCCGGGACAGGGGGGAGTTGGCTTACAATGAGCAGTTCTTC
cdr3_aa: CASSPIRDRGELAYNEQFF

clone_size: -
v_call: TRBV28
j_call: TRBJ2-1
d_call: TRBD2
cdr3_nt: TGTGCCAGCAGTAACACTCTAGCGGGAAGCTCCTACAATGAGCAGTTCTTC
cdr3_aa: CASSNTLAGSSYNEQFF

clone_size: -
v_call: TRBV20-1
j_call: TRBJ2-3
d_call: -
cdr3_nt: TGCAGTGCTAGTACGACAGATACGCAGTATTTT
cdr3_aa: CSASTTDTQYF

clone_size: few
v_call: TRBV6-2/TRBV6-3
j_call: TRBJ2-6
d_call: -
cdr3_nt: TGTGCCAGTTCCAGGGGACGTATCTCTGGGGCCAACGTCCTGACTTTC
cdr3_aa: CASSRGRISGANVLTF

clone_size: many
v_call: TRBV5-4
j_call: TRBJ2-6
d_call: TRBD2
cdr3_nt: TGTGCCAGCAGCTTGCCTAGCGGGAGGACTGGGGCCAACGTCCTGACTTTC
cdr3_aa: CASSLPSGRTGANVLTF

clone_size: many
v_call: TRBV5-1
j_call: TRBJ2-7
d_call: TRBD1
cdr3_nt: TGCGCCAGCAGCTTACTTCCGGGACAGGGAAACGAGCAGTACTTC
cdr3_aa: CASSLLPGQGNEQYF

clone_size: -
v_call: TRBV19
j_call: TRBJ2-4
d_call: -
cdr3_nt: TGTGCCAGTAGTCCAGACAGGGTAGGGGGGAACATTCAGTACTTC
cdr3_aa: CASSPDRVGGNIQYF

clone_size: few
v_call: TRBV2
j_call: TRBJ2-3
d_call: TRBD2
cdr3_nt: TGTGCCAGCAGAGAGTGGGGTAGCGGGAAGGCCACAGATACGCAGTATTTT
cdr3_aa: CASREWGSGKATDTQYF

clone_size: -
v_call: TRBV3-1
j_call: TRBJ2-5
d_call: TRBD1
cdr3_nt: TGTGCCAGCAGCCAAAGATGGCAGGGGGCCCCAGAGACCCAGTACTTC
cdr3_aa: CASSQRWQGAPETQYF

clone_size: few
v_call: TRBV11-3
j_call: TRBJ2-5
d_call: TRBD1
cdr3_nt: TGTGCCAGCAGCTTAGCTGGGACAGGGGTGCATCAGGAGACCCAGTACTTC
cdr3_aa: CASSLAGTGVHQETQYF

clone_size: few
v_call: TRBV5-1
j_call: TRBJ2-2
d_call: TRBD2
cdr3_nt: TGCGCCAGCAGCTCGAAGACTAGCGGGAACACCGGGGAGCTGTTTTTT
cdr3_aa: CASSSKTSGNTGELFF

clone_size: few
v_call: TRBV3-1
j_call: TRBJ2-5
d_call: -
cdr3_nt: TGTGCCAGCAGCCAAGATGAGACGTTCGGCGAGACCCAGTACTTC
cdr3_aa: CASSQDETFGETQYF

clone_size: -
v_call: TRBV20-1
j_call: TRBJ1-1
d_call: -
cdr3_nt: TGCAGTGCCCCTAAGCCGGGACGGTGGAACACTGAAGCTTTCTTT
cdr3_aa: CSAPKPGRWNTEAFF

clone_size: many
v_call: TRBV12-3/TRBV12-4
j_call: TRBJ2-7
d_call: -
cdr3_nt: TGTGCCAGCAGTTTTCTAGGGCGTCAGTACTTC
cdr3_aa: CASSFLGRQYF

clone_size: -
v_call: TRBV10-3
j_call: TRBJ1-5
d_call: -
cdr3_nt: TGTGCCATCAGTGAGTCCAGGACAGATAAACAGCCCCAGCATTTT
cdr3_aa: CAISESRTDKQPQHF

clone_size: many
v_call: TRBV28
j_call: TRBJ1-1
d_call: -
cdr3_nt: TGTGCCTGCCGGGGACCGCTCCTCGGGGAGGAAGCTTTCTTT
cdr3_aa: CACRGPLLGEEAFF

clone_size: many
v_call: TRBV20-1
j_call: TRBJ2-7
d_call: -
cdr3_nt: TGCAGTGCTAGATCCATGTTGAACGAGCAGTACTTC
cdr3_aa: CSARSMLNEQYF

clone_size: few
v_call: TRBV29-1
j_call: TRBJ2-7
d_call: -
cdr3_nt: TGCAGCGTCGCCACGGAGGCCTACGAGCAGTACTTC
cdr3_aa: CSVATEAYEQYF

clone_size: -
v_call: TRBV12-3/TRBV12-4
j_call: TRBJ2-2
d_call: TRBD1
cdr3_nt: TGTGCCAGCAGACCGGACAGGGTCTCGACCGGGGAGCTGTTTTTT
cdr3_aa: CASRPDRVSTGELFF

clone_size: few
v_call: TRBV16
j_call: TRBJ1-2
d_call: -
cdr3_nt: TGTGCCAGCAGCCAACCCCTGGACGGAGGGGATGGCTACACCTTC
cdr3_aa: CASSQPLDGGDGYTF

clone_size: few
v_call: TRBV7-2
j_call: TRBJ2-2
d_call: -
cdr3_nt: TGTGCCAGCAGCCTGCCCTCCTTGTCTAACGGGGAGCTGTTTTTT
cdr3_aa: CASSLPSLSNGELFF

clone_size: -
v_call: TRBV12-3/TRBV12-4
j_call: TRBJ2-7
d_call: -
cdr3_nt: TGTGCCAGCAGCCATACTAGCATTATCTACGAGCAGTACTTC
cdr3_aa: CASSHTSIIYEQYF

clone_size: few
v_call: TRBV29-1
j_call: TRBJ2-7
d_call: -
cdr3_nt: TGCAGCGTCCCAGGAGCGATACCCTACGAGCAGTACTTC
cdr3_aa: CSVPGAIPYEQYF

clone_size: many
v_call: TRBV10-3
j_call: TRBJ2-2
d_call: -
cdr3_nt: TGTGCCATCAGTGAGTCGAGAGCGCGTAACCCCACCGGGGAGCTGTTTTTT
cdr3_aa: CAISESRARNPTGELFF

clone_size: few
v_call: TRBV7-2
j_call: TRBJ1-1
d_call: -
cdr3_nt: TGTGCCAGCAGCCTAAGTGTGCGGCAGGGGAACACTGAAGCTTTCTTT
cdr3_aa: CASSLSVRQGNTEAFF

clone_size: few
v_call: TRBV29-1
j_call: TRBJ1-2
d_call: -
cdr3_nt: TGCAGCGTTGAAACGGGCAGGGTATTGGTTGGCTACACCTTC
cdr3_aa: CSVETGRVLVGYTF

clone_size: -
v_call: TRBV9
j_call: TRBJ1-6
d_call: -
cdr3_nt: TGTGCCAGCAGCGTAGATATCAGTAATAATTCACCCCTCCACTTT
cdr3_aa: CASSVDISNNSPLHF